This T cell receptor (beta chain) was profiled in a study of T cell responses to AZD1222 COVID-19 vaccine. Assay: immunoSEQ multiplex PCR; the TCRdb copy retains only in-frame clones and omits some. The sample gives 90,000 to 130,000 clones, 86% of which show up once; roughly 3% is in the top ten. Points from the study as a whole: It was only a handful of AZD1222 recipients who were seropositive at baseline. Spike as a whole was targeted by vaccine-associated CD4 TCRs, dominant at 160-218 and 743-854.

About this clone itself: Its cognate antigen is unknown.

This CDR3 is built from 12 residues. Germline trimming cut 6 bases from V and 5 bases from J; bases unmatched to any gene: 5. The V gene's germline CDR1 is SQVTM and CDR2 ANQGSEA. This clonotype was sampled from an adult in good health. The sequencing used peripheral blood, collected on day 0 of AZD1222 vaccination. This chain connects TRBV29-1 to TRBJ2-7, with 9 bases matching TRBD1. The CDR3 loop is CSVRTGVNEQYF. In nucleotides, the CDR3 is TGCAGCGTGCGGACAGGGGTTAACGAGCAGTACTTC.